A single sample gave rise to the 27 T cell receptor beta chains below, sequenced in a study of blood T cell repertoires in COVID-19. Profiling relied on immunoSEQ multiplex PCR, and the TCRdb table lists in-frame clones only, not all of them. The sample has more than 95,000 clones, 60% to 85% seen once. Input material: peripheral blood. The source is a man in his 70s with acute or convalescent COVID-19.

By share of the sample, this clone is medium-sized. V gene TRBV18 combines with J gene TRBJ2-1, with D unclear. In germline, CDR1 is KGHSH, CDR2 LQKENI. The length of the CDR3 is 18 residues. Deletions cut 5 bases from V and 0 bases from J, with 20 bases between. CDR3 sequence reads: CASSSLEPSYSSYNEQFF. CDR3 sequence (DNA): TGTGCCAGCTCATCCCTAGAGCCGAGTTATAGCTCCTACAATGAGCAGTTCTTC.

The V call is TRBV5-1, the J call TRBJ2-2; D unclear. This CDR3 is 14 amino acids long. V gave up 8 bases and J gave up 1 base, with 12 bases separating them. CDR1 SGHRS and CDR2 YFSETQ come from the germline V gene. The CDR3 sequence is CASTPLGNTGELFF. The CDR3 DNA is TGCGCCAGTACTCCGCTAGGGAACACCGGGGAGCTGTTTTTT.

The chain carries TRBV5-4 and TRBJ1-1, with 7 nucleotides matching TRBD1. Trimming took 4 bases from V and 5 from J; bases not matched to a gene: 11. This CDR3 comprises 15 residues. Looked up from germline, CDR1 is SGHNT and CDR2 is YYREEE (reference sequence). CDR3 in amino acids: CASSGGGQWVTEAFF. The CDR3 DNA follows: TGTGCCAGCAGCGGAGGGGGACAGTGGGTAACTGAAGCTTTCTTT.

The V and J genes are TRBV5-6 and TRBJ1-1; the D gene is possibly TRBD1 (6 bases). Germline V gene lookup returns CDR1 SGHDT and CDR2 YYEEEE. The length of the CDR3 is 14 residues. Trimming pared 4 bases from V and 2 bases from J, leaving 12 bases between. This CDR3 is CASSRQALNTEAFF. CDR3 coding DNA: TGTGCCAGCAGCCGACAGGCTTTAAACACTGAAGCTTTCTTT. Full variable domain (rest looked up from reference TRBV5-6 and TRBJ1-1): DAGVTQSPTHLIKTRGQQVTLRCSPKSGHDTVSWYQQALGQGPQFIFQYYEEEERQRGNFPDRFSGHQFPNYSSELNVNALLLGDSALYLCASSRQALNTEAFFGQGTRLTVV.

The J gene is TRBJ1-2, the V gene TRBV13, with 10 bases identical to TRBD1. CDR1 is PRHDT and CDR2 is FYEKMQ in the germline V gene (reference sequence). J gave up 6 bases and V 2 bases, and 9 bases lay outside the gene matches. The CDR3 length is 16 residues. CDR3 bases: TGTGCCAGCAGCTTAACTCGGACAGGGGGATGGAATGGCTACACCTTC. Protein product: CASSLTRTGGWNGYTF.

V and J are TRBV2 and TRBJ2-1; D possibly corresponds to TRBD2 (6 bases). CDR3 length: 15 amino acids. The germline V gene has CDR1 SNHLY and CDR2 FYNNEI. Trimming stripped 1 base from V and 3 bases from J, with 10 bases between. DNA for the CDR3: TGTGCCAGCAGTGAAGTTGAGGGAGGCTACAATGAGCAGTTCTTC. It codes for CASSEVEGGYNEQFF.

This clone turned up a few times. This rearrangement joins TRBV11-1 to TRBJ1-1, with no clear D. The CDR3 totals 14 residues. Germline V gene lookup returns CDR1 SGHAT and CDR2 FQDESV (reference sequence). Trimming stripped 2 bases from V and 6 bases from J, with 13 bases between. The CDR3 loop reads CASSLNVGSSEAFF. The DNA for the CDR3 is TGTGCCAGCAGCTTAAATGTCGGGAGCTCTGAAGCTTTCTTT.

V and J are TRBV7-6 and TRBJ1-2; 7 bases are shared with TRBD1. This CDR3 region has 14 residues. The trim removed 3 bases at V and 6 bases at J, leaving 7 bases unmatched. CDR1 and CDR2 from the germline V gene are SGHVS and FNYEAQ. CDR3 bases: TGTGCCAGCAGCTTCTTAGGGGGGACAGATGGCTACACCTTC. Translated, it gives CASSFLGGTDGYTF.

The genes are TRBV7-9 and TRBJ2-7; maybe TRBD1 (6 bases). The ends were cut back, 3 bases at V and 3 bases at J, with 15 bases in the middle. Germline V gene lookup returns CDR1 SEHNR and CDR2 FQNEAQ (reference sequence). CDR3 length: 15 residues. The CDR3 DNA sequence: TGTGCCAGCAGCTTGACCGGGACAAGGAACTACGAGCAGTACTTC. Amino acids: CASSLTGTRNYEQYF.

The chain couples TRBV7-8 to TRBJ1-5; perhaps TRBD1 as D (6 bases). CDR1 and CDR2 (germline): SGHVS, FQNEAQ. The CDR3 consists of 17 residues. V shed 7 bases and J shed 0 bases, with 19 bases lying between them. CDR3: CASMDSLMRYSNQPQHF. CDR3 DNA: TGTGCCAGCATGGACAGCCTAATGAGGTATAGCAATCAGCCCCAGCATTTT.

This clone was seen just once. V is TRBV4-1 and J is TRBJ2-4; D call uncertain. The CDR3 length is 14 residues. V was cut by 0 bases and J by 3 bases, with 6 bases left in between. CDR1 is MGHRA, CDR2 YSYEKL, per germline. The CDR3 loop reads CASSQDPGKNIQYF. The DNA for the CDR3 is TGCGCCAGCAGCCAAGACCCGGGCAAAAACATTCAGTACTTC.

This clone was found many times. This chain connects TRBV7-6 to TRBJ1-2; unclear D gene. The CDR3 is made up of 14 amino acids. Germline V gene lookup returns CDR1 SGHVS and CDR2 FNYEAQ. Trimming pared 2 bases from V and 0 bases from J, leaving 7 bases between. The CDR3 sequence is CASSLTVTNYGYTF. The CDR3 DNA follows: TGTGCCAGCAGCTTAACAGTCACTAACTATGGCTACACCTTC.

The J gene is TRBJ1-2, the V gene TRBV5-1, with D perhaps TRBD1 (5 bases). Germline V gene lookup returns CDR1 SGHRS and CDR2 YFSETQ. V gave up 4 bases and J gave up 2 bases, with 12 bases separating them. This CDR3 contains 14 residues. The CDR3 reads CASSLLDTNYGYTF. The DNA for the CDR3 is TGCGCCAGCAGCCTCTTGGACACCAACTATGGCTACACCTTC.

The chain employs TRBV6-5 and TRBJ1-2; 10 positions agree with TRBD1. With 6 bases clipped from V and 8 bases from J, the junction kept 6 bases outside the gene matches. Germline-derived CDR1 and CDR2 are MNHEY and SVGAGI. This CDR3 has 13 amino acids. CDR3 in amino acids: CASRPGQGLGYTF. DNA for the CDR3: TGTGCCAGCAGGCCGGGACAGGGGCTCGGCTACACCTTC.

This chain joins TRBV10-3 and TRBJ2-7; TRBD2 matches 8 bases. J gave up 3 bases and V 7 bases, and 11 bases lay outside the gene matches. CDR3 size: 15 residues. CDR1 is ENHRY, CDR2 SYGVKD, per germline. CDR3 in DNA: TGTGCCATCACAGGGTCCCCTAGCGGGCGCTACGAGCAGTACTTC. It specifies CAITGSPSGRYEQYF.

The rearrangement links TRBV6-4 to TRBJ2-2; 9 bases line up with TRBD2. This CDR3 has 14 amino acids. V was pared by 6 bases and J by 3 bases, with 2 bases of the junction left unmatched. Germline-derived CDR1 and CDR2 are MRHNA and SNTAGT. For the CDR3, the DNA is TGTGCCAGCAGGGGACTAGCTGACACCGGGGAGCTGTTTTTT. Translated, it gives CASRGLADTGELFF.

V and J are TRBV2 and TRBJ1-1, with 7 positions matching TRBD1. V dropped 4 bases and J dropped 4; count of bases not matched to a gene: 9. The CDR3 consists of 15 residues. The germline gives CDR1 SNHLY, CDR2 FYNNEI. This CDR3 is CASSGQGPVGTEAFF. The CDR3 DNA reads TGTGCCAGCAGTGGACAGGGTCCTGTGGGCACTGAAGCTTTCTTT.

This chain links TRBV4-3 with TRBJ2-7; TRBD1 aligns across 7 bases. Germline V lookup: CDR1 LGHNA, CDR2 YSLEER. V lost 0 bases to trimming and J lost 6 bases; unmatched junction nucleotides: 5. This CDR3 has 14 residues. CDR3 residues: CASSQEEGAGEQYF. The CDR3 DNA reads as TGCGCCAGCAGCCAAGAAGAGGGGGCGGGCGAGCAGTACTTC.

In its sample, this clone was seen a few times. The rearrangement links TRBV2 to TRBJ1-1, with 8 bases fitting TRBD1. The germline V gene encodes CDR1 SNHLY and CDR2 FYNNEI. The length of the CDR3 is 14 residues. Unmatched junction bases numbered 7, after V lost 9 bases and J lost 1 base. DNA for the CDR3: TGTGCCAGTGACACAGGGGGAAGGAACACTGAAGCTTTCTTT. Its protein is CASDTGGRNTEAFF.

This rearrangement joins TRBV6-5 to TRBJ1-5, with D unclear. V lost 6 bases, J lost 0 bases, and 12 bases lay in between. The length of the CDR3 is 15 residues. The V gene's germline CDR1 is MNHEY and CDR2 SVGAGI. Here the CDR3 DNA reads TGTGCCAGCAGCCCCCGACACGTTAGCAATCAGCCCCAGCATTTT. It specifies CASSPRHVSNQPQHF.

The chain carries TRBV18 and TRBJ1-5; no clear D. The germline CDR1 and CDR2 sequences are KGHSH and LQKENI. The CDR3 has 14 residues. V was cut by 6 bases and J by 6 bases, with 15 bases left in between. The CDR3, as DNA: TGTGCCAGCTCGCCCCAAGGAGGTACTCAGCCCCAGCATTTT. This encodes CASSPQGGTQPQHF.

The DNA for the CDR3 is TGTGCCAGCAGCCAAGCGGGTACAACTAATGAAAAACTGTTTTTT. This sequence encodes CASSQAGTTNEKLFF. This chain joins TRBV4-2 and TRBJ1-4, with D uncertain. The CDR3 spans 15 residues. With 1 base removed from V and 0 bases from J, the gap between germline ends came to 6 bases. The germline gives CDR1 LGHNA, CDR2 YNFKEQ.

This clone was observed a few times. The CDR3, as DNA: TGTGCCAGCAGTCCCAACTTGGGGGGGCCCCAGCATTTT. This translates into CASSPNLGGPQHF. V usage is TRBV6-6 and J usage is TRBJ1-5; tentatively, D is TRBD1 (5 bases). V lost 5 bases to trimming and J lost 9 bases, with 14 bases between them. The V gene's germline CDR1 is MNHNY and CDR2 SVGAGI (reference sequence). The CDR3 length is 13 residues.

A few counts support this clone. The chain has TRBV19 and TRBJ1-6; D may be TRBD1 (6 bases). Germline V gene sequence: CDR1 LNHDA, CDR2 SQIVND (reference sequence). The CDR3 is 13 amino acids. V was shortened by 2 bases and J by 8 bases, with 7 bases between the two germline ends. CDR3 bases: TGTGCCAGTAGTATACCAGGGGATTCACCCCTCCACTTT. This encodes CASSIPGDSPLHF.

This chain connects TRBV27 to TRBJ1-2; D gene uncertain. Between the trimmed V and J ends, which lost 3 bases and 6 bases, there was a span of 11 bases. Per germline, CDR1 MNHEY and CDR2 SMNVEV (reference sequence). The CDR3 spans 13 residues. CDR3 sequence: CASSLSVGDGYTF. The CDR3, as DNA: TGTGCCAGCAGTTTGAGCGTGGGAGATGGCTACACCTTC.

This clone came up once. The chain carries TRBV18 and TRBJ2-7, with TRBD2 as a possible D gene (5 bases). The CDR3 is made up of 13 amino acids. Germline V gene lookup returns CDR1 KGHSH and CDR2 LQKENI. The V and J ends lost 3 bases and 3 bases respectively, with 9 bases between them. The CDR3 spells CASSPGNLYEQYF. The CDR3 DNA sequence: TGTGCCAGCTCACCCGGGAATCTCTACGAGCAGTACTTC.

This chain links TRBV5-1 with TRBJ2-3; 10 bases map to TRBD2. J was trimmed by 6 bases and V by 4 bases; bases with no gene match: 11. In germline, CDR1 is SGHRS, CDR2 YFSETQ. The CDR3 runs to 16 residues. CDR3 sequence reads: CASSLGASGGSDTQYF. The CDR3 nucleotides read TGCGCCAGCAGCCTGGGAGCTAGCGGGGGTTCTGATACGCAGTATTTT.